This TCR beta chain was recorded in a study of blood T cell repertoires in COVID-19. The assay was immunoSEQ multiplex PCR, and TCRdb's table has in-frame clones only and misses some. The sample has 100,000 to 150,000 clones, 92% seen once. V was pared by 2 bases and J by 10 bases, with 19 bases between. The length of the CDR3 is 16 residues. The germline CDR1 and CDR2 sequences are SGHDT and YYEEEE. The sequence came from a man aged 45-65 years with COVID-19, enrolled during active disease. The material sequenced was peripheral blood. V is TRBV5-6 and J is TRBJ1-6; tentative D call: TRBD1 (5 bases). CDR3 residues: CASSFRVGQGGSPLHF. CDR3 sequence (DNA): TGTGCCAGCAGCTTCAGGGTCGGGCAGGGTGGCTCACCCCTCCACTTT. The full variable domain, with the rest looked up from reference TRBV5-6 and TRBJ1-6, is DAGVTQSPTHLIKTRGQQVTLRCSPKSGHDTVSWYQQALGQGPQFIFQYYEEEERQRGNFPDRFSGHQFPNYSSELNVNALLLGDSALYLCASSFRVGQGGSPLHFGNGTRLTVT.